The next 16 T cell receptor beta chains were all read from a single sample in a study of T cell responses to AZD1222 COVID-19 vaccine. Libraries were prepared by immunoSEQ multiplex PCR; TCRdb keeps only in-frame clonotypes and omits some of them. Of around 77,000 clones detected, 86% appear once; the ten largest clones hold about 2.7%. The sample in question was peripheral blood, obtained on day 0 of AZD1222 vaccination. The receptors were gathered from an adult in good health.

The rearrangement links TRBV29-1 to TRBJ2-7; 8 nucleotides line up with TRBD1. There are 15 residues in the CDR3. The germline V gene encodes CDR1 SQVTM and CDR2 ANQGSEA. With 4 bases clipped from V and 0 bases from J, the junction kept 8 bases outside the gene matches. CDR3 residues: CSVAPTGASSYEQYF. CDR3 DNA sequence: TGCAGCGTTGCCCCGACAGGGGCCAGCTCCTACGAGCAGTACTTC.

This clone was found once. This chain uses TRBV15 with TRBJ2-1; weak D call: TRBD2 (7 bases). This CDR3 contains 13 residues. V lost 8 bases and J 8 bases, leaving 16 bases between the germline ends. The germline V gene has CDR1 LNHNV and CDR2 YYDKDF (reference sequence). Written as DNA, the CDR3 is TGTGCCACCGCTGACCGGGGGGCGCATGAGCAGTTCTTC. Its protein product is CATADRGAHEQFF.

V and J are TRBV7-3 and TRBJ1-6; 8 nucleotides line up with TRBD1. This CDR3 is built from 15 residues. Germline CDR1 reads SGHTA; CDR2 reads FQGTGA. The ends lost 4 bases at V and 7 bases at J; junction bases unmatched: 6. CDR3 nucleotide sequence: TGTGCCAGCAGCTCAGGGGGCCTTGGGAATTCACCCCTCCACTTT. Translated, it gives CASSSGGLGNSPLHF.

DNA for the CDR3: TGCGCCAGCAGCTACGGTCTGAGTGGGACAGTCGATGAAAAACTGTTTTTT. This sequence encodes CASSYGLSGTVDEKLFF. The V and J genes are TRBV5-1 and TRBJ1-4, with TRBD1 matching 7 bases. The CDR3 is made up of 17 amino acids. J gave up 6 bases and V 3 bases, and 14 bases lay outside the gene matches. The germline gives CDR1 SGHRS, CDR2 YFSETQ.

CDR3 sequence reads: CASSPPSGGRGNEQFF. The CDR3 nucleotides are TGTGCCAGCTCACCGCCCAGTGGGGGGCGCGGGAATGAGCAGTTCTTC. V gene TRBV18 combines with J gene TRBJ2-1; D tentatively reads TRBD1 or TRBD2 (6 bases each). CDR1 and CDR2 from the germline V gene are KGHSH and LQKENI. The CDR3 contains 16 residues. With 3 bases removed from V and 7 bases from J, the gap between germline ends came to 19 bases.

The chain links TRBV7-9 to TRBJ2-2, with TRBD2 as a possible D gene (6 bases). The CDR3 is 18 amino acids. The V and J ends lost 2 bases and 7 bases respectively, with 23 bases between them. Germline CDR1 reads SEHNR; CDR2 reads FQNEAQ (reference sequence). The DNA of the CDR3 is TGTGCCAGCAGCTTACTTTGGTTACTTGGAGGGGAGAACGGGGAGCTGTTTTTT. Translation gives CASSLLWLLGGENGELFF.

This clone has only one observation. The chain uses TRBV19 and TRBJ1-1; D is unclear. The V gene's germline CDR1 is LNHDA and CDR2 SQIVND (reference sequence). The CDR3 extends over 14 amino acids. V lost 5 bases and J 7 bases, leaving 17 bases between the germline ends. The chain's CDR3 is CASSSGNRNHEAFF. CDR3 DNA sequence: TGTGCCAGTAGTTCGGGGAACCGAAACCATGAAGCTTTCTTT. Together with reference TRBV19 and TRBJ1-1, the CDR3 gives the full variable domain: DGGITQSPKYLFRKEGQNVTLSCEQNLNHDAMYWYRQDPGQGLRLIYYSQIVNDFQKGDIAEGYSVSREKKESFPLTVTSAQKNPTAFYLCASSSGNRNHEAFFGQGTRLTVV.

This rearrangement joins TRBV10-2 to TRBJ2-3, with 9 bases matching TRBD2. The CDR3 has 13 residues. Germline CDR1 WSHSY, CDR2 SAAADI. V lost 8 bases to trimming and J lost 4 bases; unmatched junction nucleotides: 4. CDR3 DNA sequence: TGCGCCAGCGGTCCTAGCGGGGCAGATACGCAGTATTTT. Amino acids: CASGPSGADTQYF.

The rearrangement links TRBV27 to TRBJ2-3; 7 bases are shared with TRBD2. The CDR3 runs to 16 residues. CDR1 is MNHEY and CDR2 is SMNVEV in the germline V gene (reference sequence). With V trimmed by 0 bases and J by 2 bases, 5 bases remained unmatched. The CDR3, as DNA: TGTGCCAGCAGTTTATCAGCTAGCGGAACCACAGATACGCAGTATTTT. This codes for CASSLSASGTTDTQYF.

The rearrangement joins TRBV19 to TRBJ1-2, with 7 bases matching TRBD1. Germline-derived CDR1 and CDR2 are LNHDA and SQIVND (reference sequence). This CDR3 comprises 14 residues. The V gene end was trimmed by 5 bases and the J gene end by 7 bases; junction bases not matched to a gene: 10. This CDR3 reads CASSVATGAGGYTF. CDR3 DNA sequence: TGTGCCAGTAGTGTCGCAACAGGGGCCGGTGGCTACACCTTC. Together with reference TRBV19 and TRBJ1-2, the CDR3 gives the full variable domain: DGGITQSPKYLFRKEGQNVTLSCEQNLNHDAMYWYRQDPGQGLRLIYYSQIVNDFQKGDIAEGYSVSREKKESFPLTVTSAQKNPTAFYLCASSVATGAGGYTFGSGTRLTVV.

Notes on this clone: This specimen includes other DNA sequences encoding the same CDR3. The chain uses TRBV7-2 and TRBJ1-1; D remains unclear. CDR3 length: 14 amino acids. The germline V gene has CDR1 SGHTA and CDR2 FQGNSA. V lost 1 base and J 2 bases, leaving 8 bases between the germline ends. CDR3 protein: CASSLGPGNTEAFF. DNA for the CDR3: TGTGCCAGCAGCTTAGGTCCAGGCAACACTGAAGCTTTCTTT. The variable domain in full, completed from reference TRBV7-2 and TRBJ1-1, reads GAGVSQSPSNKVTEKGKDVELRCDPISGHTALYWYRQSLGQGLEFLIYFQGNSAPDKSGLPSDRFSAERTGGSVSTLTIQRTQQEDSAVYLCASSLGPGNTEAFFGQGTRLTVV.

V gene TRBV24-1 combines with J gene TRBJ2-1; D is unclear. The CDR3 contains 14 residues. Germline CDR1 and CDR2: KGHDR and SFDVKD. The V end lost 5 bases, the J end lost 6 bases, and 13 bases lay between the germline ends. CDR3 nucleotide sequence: TGTGCCACCAGTGGTGACTTGCCCCCCAATGAGCAGTTCTTC. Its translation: CATSGDLPPNEQFF.

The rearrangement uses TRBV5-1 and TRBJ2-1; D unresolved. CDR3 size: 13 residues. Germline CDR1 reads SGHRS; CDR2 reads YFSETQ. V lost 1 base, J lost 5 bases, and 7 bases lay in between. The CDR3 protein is CASSLSLNNEQFF. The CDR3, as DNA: TGCGCCAGCAGCTTGTCCCTAAACAATGAGCAGTTCTTC.

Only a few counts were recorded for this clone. The CDR3 coding sequence is TGTGCCAGCAGCGAGTCCGGGACAGGGAATGAAAAACTGTTTTTT. Protein product: CASSESGTGNEKLFF. The chain links TRBV9 to TRBJ1-4; 9 nucleotides agree with TRBD1. Trimming removed 3 bases from V and 5 bases from J; junction bases left unmatched: 5. From germline, CDR1 is SGDLS and CDR2 YYNGEE. This CDR3 is 15 amino acids long.

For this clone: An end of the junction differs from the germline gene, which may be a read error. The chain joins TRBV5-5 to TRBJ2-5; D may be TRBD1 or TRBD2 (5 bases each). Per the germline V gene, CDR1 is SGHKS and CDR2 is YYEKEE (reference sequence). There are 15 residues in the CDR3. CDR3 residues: CASSSLFRDHETQYF. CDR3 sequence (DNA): TGTGCCAGCAGCTCGTTGTTCAGGGACCATGAGACCCAGTACTTC.

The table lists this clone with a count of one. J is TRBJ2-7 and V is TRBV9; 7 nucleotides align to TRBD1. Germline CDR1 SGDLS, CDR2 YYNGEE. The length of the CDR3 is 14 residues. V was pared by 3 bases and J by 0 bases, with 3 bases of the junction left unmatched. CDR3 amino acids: CASSAGQSSYEQYF. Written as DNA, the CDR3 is TGTGCCAGCAGCGCGGGACAGAGCTCCTACGAGCAGTACTTC.